This TCR beta chain was captured by sequencing in a study of shared clonotypes between healthy human individuals (dated by TCRdb to 2018 to 2021). Turning to the overall study: The cohort included a few men and two women between 18 and 49 years of age. Libraries were prepared and TCR repertoires were sequenced by different laboratories using diverse techniques, in order to increase sequencing depth and limit assay-specific biases. To estimate repertoire size and how much clonotypes are shared between individuals, the study performed deep sequencing of blood TCR repertoires from roughly five healthy adults. Between about 0.85 and 8.9 billion PBMCs per donor were obtained by leukapheresis. The study at large found these results: Pairwise subsampling led to the expectation that sequencing depth would affect the degree of clonotype sharing among donors. Sampling was limited to blood, and TCR repertoires in tissue likely differ from TCR repertoires in blood. Because the study included only a small number of donors, the genetic and exposure-history diversity represented was limited.

As to this clone: It lacks a known antigen. No base quality information exists; no much larger clone differs at one position.

For CDR1 and CDR2, the germline V gene (reference sequence) lists LNHDA and SQIVND. The CDR3 sequence holds 14 residues, the cysteine and phenylalanine included. CDR3 DNA is the only sequence kept; it has 42 bases, read in frame from the first base. V gives up 3 bases and J gives up 0 bases, and the segment between their germline ends measures 8 bases. Donors were healthy HIV-negative adults with no recently reported acute infections or vaccinations. Only Caucasian adults living in Nashville, Tennessee, USA were represented among the donors. For unsorted samples, 100 million or so PBMCs were counted, and genomic DNA was extracted using the QIAamp DNA Blood Mini kit. Blood was collected by leukapheresis, and PBMCs were isolated by Ficoll-Histopaque density gradient centrifugation and then cryopreserved in liquid nitrogen vapor phase. TCR CDR3 regions were amplified from genomic DNA by multiplex PCR using the deep immunoSEQ assay. Extracted genomic DNA from each cell subset was distributed evenly across all wells of several immunoSEQ 96-well plates, and each plate was treated as a replicate. Each replicate PCR for unsorted PBMC received about 300 ng genomic DNA, equal to 25,000 to 30,000 T cell genomes. Ten immunoSEQ deep assay plates were used to sequence unsorted PBMC genomic DNA. The purified libraries were quantified using a Qubit 3.0 fluorometer, sized with a Bioanalyzer 2100, and then quantified again using the KAPA Library Quantification kit. A separate single-read 150-cycle Illumina NextSeq 550 flow cell was used to sequence each immunoSEQ 96-well plate. The paper's data handling went like this. Because only junctional sequences without quality scores were contained in the immunoSEQ output, filtering matching that applied to full-length reads could not be performed. To assign V/J genes and CDR3, sequences were annotated against IMGT germline references using PyIR, a Python wrapper for IgBLAST v1.9. Reads were removed for weak V/J assignments (E-value above 1e-6), missing CDR3, stop codons, out-of-frame junctions, or ambiguous translated residues. V3J clonotypes were defined as sequences sharing the same inferred V gene, J gene, and CDR3 amino acid sequence. To compute the percentage overlap between repertoires, the number of shared unique clonotypes was divided by the size of the smaller repertoire. Richness of each repertoire was evaluated using RTK rarefaction, the Chao1 estimator, and Recon v2.1 estimates of unobserved clonotypes. TCRdb took over this immuneACCESS table, retaining in-frame rearrangements with V and J assigned. Such tables are incomplete; in checked studies, under half of the missing clones stem from an unresolved V gene, and the remainder is unexplained. Clone size and V and J calls were adopted from that table, with D and trimming inferred from the DNA. The sample includes 530,000 or so clones, with roughly 79% observed a single time. The ten largest clones represent around 12% of the sample.

The chain is assembled from TRBV19 and TRBJ2-5; no D gene can be assigned with confidence. This sequence was found in a woman between 35 and 50 years old in good health. Some clones in this sample may be carry-over from other donors' samples. The specimen was PBMCs. CDR3 region: CASSIMGNQETQYF. The bases read TGTGCCAGTAGTATCATGGGGAACCAAGAGACCCAGTACTTC. Where the CDR3 stops, the reference TRBV19 and TRBJ2-5 genes take over; the full variable domain is DGGITQSPKYLFRKEGQNVTLSCEQNLNHDAMYWYRQDPGQGLRLIYYSQIVNDFQKGDIAEGYSVSREKKESFPLTVTSAQKNPTAFYLCASSIMGNQETQYFGPGTRLLVL.